This T cell receptor beta chain was found in a study of cytomegalovirus exposure and HLA in healthy donors. The table came from immunoSEQ multiplex PCR; TCRdb's copy has only in-frame clones and leaves some out. The sample records 100,000 to 150,000 clones, 88% being singletons. Separation from the roughly 670-subject first cohort characterized the approximately 130-subject validation cohort, to which the donors belonged. Regarding the study as a whole: Most TCR sequences were uncommon, yet certain public TCRs appeared in many donors. Reports indicated that the classifier achieved high specificity and sensitivity in diagnosing cytomegalovirus status.

Germline-derived CDR1 and CDR2 are MDHEN and SYDVKM. The V end was cut by 7 bases, the J end by 3 bases, with 17 bases between. The CDR3 is made up of 15 amino acids. Notes on this clone: The antigen remains undetermined.

The chain combines TRBV28 with TRBJ2-3; TRBD1 might be the D (6 bases). The source material was PBMCs. This receptor was obtained from a man between 18 and 35 years old in good health and CMV-seronegative. The CDR3 nucleotides are TGTGCCAGCACCCAGGGGCGCGACTCTACAGATACGCAGTATTTT. It translates to CASTQGRDSTDTQYF. The whole variable domain, remainder taken from reference TRBV28 and TRBJ2-3, is DVKVTQSSRYLVKRTGEKVFLECVQDMDHENMFWYRQDPGLGLRLIYFSYDVKMKEKGDIPEGYSVSREKKERFSLILESASTNQTSMYLCASTQGRDSTDTQYFGPGTRLTVL.